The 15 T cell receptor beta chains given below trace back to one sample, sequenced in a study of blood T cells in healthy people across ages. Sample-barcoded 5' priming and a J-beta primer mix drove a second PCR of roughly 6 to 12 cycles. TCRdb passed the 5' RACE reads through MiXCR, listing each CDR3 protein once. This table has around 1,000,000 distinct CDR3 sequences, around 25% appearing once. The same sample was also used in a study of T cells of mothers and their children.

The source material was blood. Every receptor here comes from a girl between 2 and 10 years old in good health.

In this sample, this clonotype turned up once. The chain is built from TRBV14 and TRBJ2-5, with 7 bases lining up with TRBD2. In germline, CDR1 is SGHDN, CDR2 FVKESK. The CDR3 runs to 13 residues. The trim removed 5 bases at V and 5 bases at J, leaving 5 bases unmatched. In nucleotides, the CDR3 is TGTGCCAGCAGCAAGACAGCGGGGGAGACCCAGTACTTC. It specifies CASSKTAGETQYF.

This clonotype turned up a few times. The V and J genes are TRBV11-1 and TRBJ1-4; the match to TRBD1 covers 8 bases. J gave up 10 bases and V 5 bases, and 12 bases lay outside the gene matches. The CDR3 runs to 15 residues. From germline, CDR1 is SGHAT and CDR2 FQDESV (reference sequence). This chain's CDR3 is CASSNHGTGPGKLFF. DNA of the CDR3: TGTGCCAGCAGCAACCACGGGACAGGTCCTGGAAAACTGTTTTTT.

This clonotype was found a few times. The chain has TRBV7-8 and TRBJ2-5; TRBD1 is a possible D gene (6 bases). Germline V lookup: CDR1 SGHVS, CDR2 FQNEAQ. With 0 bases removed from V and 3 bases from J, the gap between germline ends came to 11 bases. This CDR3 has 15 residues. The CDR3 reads CASSLALGAKETQYF. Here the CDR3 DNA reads TGTGCCAGCAGCTTAGCTCTGGGGGCAAAAGAGACCCAGTACTTC.

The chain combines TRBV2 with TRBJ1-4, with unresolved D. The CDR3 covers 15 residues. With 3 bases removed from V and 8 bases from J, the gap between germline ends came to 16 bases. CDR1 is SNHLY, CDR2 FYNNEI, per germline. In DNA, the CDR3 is TGTGCCAGCAGTGATTCGGGGAACAGAGAAGAAAAACTGTTTTTT. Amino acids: CASSDSGNREEKLFF.

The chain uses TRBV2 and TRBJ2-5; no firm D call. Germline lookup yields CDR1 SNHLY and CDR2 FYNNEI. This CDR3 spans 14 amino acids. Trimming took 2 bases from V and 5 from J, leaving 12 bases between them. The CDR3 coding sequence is TGTGCCAGCAGTGAAAGGGTAACCGGGGAGACCCAGTACTTC. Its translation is CASSERVTGETQYF.

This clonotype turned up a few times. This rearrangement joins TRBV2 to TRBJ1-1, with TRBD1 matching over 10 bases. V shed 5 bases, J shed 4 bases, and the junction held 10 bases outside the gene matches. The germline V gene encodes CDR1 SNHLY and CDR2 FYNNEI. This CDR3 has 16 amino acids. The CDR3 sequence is CASSPRTGGVVTEAFF. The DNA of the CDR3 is TGTGCCAGCAGTCCGAGGACAGGGGGAGTTGTCACTGAAGCTTTCTTT. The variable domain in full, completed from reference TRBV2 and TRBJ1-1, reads EPEVTQTPSHQVTQMGQEVILRCVPISNHLYFYWYRQILGQKVEFLVSFYNNEISEKSEIFDDQFSVERPDGSNFTLKIRSTKLEDSAMYFCASSPRTGGVVTEAFFGQGTRLTVV.

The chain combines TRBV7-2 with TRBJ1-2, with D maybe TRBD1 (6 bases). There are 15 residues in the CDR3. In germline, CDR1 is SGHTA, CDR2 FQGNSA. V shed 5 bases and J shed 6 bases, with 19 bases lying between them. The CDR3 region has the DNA TGTGCCAGCAGCCAACGCCCTATTCCAGGGGATGGCTACACCTTC. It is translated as CASSQRPIPGDGYTF. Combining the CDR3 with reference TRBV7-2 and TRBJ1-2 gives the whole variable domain GAGVSQSPSNKVTEKGKDVELRCDPISGHTALYWYRQSLGQGLEFLIYFQGNSAPDKSGLPSDRFSAERTGGSVSTLTIQRTQQEDSAVYLCASSQRPIPGDGYTFGSGTRLTVV.

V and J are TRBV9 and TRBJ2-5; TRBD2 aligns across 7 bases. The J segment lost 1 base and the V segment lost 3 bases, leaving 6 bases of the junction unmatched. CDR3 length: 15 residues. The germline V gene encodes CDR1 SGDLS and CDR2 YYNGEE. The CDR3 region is CASSAQAGTQETQYF. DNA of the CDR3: TGTGCCAGCAGCGCACAAGCGGGGACCCAAGAGACCCAGTACTTC.

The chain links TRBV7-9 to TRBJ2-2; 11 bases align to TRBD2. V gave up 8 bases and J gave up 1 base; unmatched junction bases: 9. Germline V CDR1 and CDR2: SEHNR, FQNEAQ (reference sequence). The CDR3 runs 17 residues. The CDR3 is CASLSGGLAVNTGELFF. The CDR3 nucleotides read TGTGCCAGCCTTAGCGGGGGACTAGCGGTGAACACCGGGGAGCTGTTTTTT.

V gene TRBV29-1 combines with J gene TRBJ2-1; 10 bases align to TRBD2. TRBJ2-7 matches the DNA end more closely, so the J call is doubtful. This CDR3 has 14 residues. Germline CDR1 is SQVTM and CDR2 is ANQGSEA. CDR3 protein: CSALAGGDTYEQYF. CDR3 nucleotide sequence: TGCAGCGCGTTAGCGGGAGGTGACACCTACGAGCAGTACTTC.

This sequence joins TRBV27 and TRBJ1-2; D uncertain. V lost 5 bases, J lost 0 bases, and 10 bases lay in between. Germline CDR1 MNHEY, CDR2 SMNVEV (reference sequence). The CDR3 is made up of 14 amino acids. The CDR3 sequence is CASSKGLANYGYTF. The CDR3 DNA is TGTGCCAGCAGTAAAGGCCTAGCTAACTATGGCTACACCTTC.

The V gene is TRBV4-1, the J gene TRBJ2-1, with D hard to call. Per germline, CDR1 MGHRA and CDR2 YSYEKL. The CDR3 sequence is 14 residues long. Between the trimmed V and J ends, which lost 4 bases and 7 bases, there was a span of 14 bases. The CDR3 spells CASSLNQIINEQFF. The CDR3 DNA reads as TGCGCCAGCAGCCTTAACCAGATCATTAATGAGCAGTTCTTC.

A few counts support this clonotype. This chain's CDR3 is CASSAGLAVTYEQYF. The CDR3 DNA reads as TGTGCCAGCAGTGCGGGACTAGCGGTAACCTACGAGCAGTACTTC. V gene TRBV12-3 or TRBV12-4 combines with J gene TRBJ2-7, with TRBD2 matching 11 bases. The CDR3 covers 15 residues. Germline trimming cut 5 bases from V and 2 bases from J; bases unmatched to any gene: 5.

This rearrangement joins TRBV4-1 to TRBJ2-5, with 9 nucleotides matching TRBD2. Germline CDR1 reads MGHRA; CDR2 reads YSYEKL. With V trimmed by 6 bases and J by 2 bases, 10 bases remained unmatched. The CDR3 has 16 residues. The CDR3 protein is CASSKLAGDPQETQYF. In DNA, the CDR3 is TGCGCCAGCAGTAAATTAGCGGGAGACCCTCAAGAGACCCAGTACTTC.

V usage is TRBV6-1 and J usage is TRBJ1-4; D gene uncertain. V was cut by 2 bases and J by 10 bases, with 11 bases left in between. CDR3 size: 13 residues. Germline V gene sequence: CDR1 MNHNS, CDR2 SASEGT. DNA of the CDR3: TGTGCCAGCAGTGAATTTGTGGAGGGAAAACTGTTTTTT. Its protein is CASSEFVEGKLFF.